The rows below give T cell receptor beta chains drawn from one sample of a study of blood T cells in healthy people across ages. TCRdb reprocessed the 5' RACE reads with MiXCR, giving one entry per CDR3 protein. The sample contains around 900,000 distinct CDR3 sequences, 29% of which appear only once. Specimen: blood. The source of these receptors is a woman aged 80 or older in good health. Each CDR3 is given with its conserved first and last residue. The order of the fields is D gene, J gene, V gene, clone size, CDR3 DNA, CDR3 protein. D genes are given only for firm matches. Rows may omit the clone size; those that give it use once, few, many or a size class.

D: NA; J: TRBJ2-3; V: TRBV7-9; size: many; DNA: TGTGCCAGCAGCCAAGCCTTCCGGGGGAGCACAGATACGCAGTATTTT; CDR3: CASSQAFRGSTDTQYF
D: NA; J: TRBJ2-2; V: TRBV12-3/TRBV12-4; size: NA; DNA: TGTGCCAGCAGCCGACAGGGATCGGGGGCCGGGGAGCTGTTTTTT; CDR3: CASSRQGSGAGELFF
D: NA; J: TRBJ2-1; V: TRBV14; size: few; DNA: TGTGCCAGCAGCCAGAGGAGGAACAATGAGCAGTTCTTC; CDR3: CASSQRRNNEQFF
D: NA; J: TRBJ1-5; V: TRBV25-1; size: NA; DNA: TGTGCCAGCAGTGAATCAGTGGGTGGCCAGCCCCAGCATTTT; CDR3: CASSESVGGQPQHF
D: NA; J: TRBJ2-3; V: TRBV12-3/TRBV12-4; size: once; DNA: TGTGCCAGCAGTTTTGCGGTGAGAACAGATACGGAGTATTTT; CDR3: CASSFAVRTDTEYF
D: NA; J: TRBJ1-2; V: TRBV25-1; size: many; DNA: TGTGCCAGCACTGATCCCTCCCAGGGTGGCTACACCTTC; CDR3: CASTDPSQGGYTF
D: TRBD1; J: TRBJ2-3; V: TRBV6-2/TRBV6-3; size: many; DNA: TGTGCCAGCCCATCCAGGGGGCGGATAGATACGCAGTATTTT; CDR3: CASPSRGRIDTQYF
D: NA; J: TRBJ2-5; V: TRBV20-1; size: many; DNA: TGCAGTGCTAGTTTCCGGGGAGAGCAGTACTTC; CDR3: CSASFRGEQYF
D: TRBD2; J: TRBJ2-7; V: TRBV28; size: NA; DNA: TGTGCCAGCAGTTTGGGGGGGTTGGGTGAGCAGGACTTC; CDR3: CASSLGGLGEQDF
D: NA; J: TRBJ2-7; V: TRBV6-5; size: many; DNA: TGTGCCAGCCGCAAGGGGACTTACGAGCAGTACTTC; CDR3: CASRKGTYEQYF
D: NA; J: TRBJ2-7; V: TRBV2; size: many; DNA: TGTGCCAGCAGGATTTTCGGTCCAACCTACGAGCAGTACTTC; CDR3: CASRIFGPTYEQYF
D: TRBD1; J: TRBJ2-1; V: TRBV5-1; size: few; DNA: TGCGCCAGCAGCTTTTTGGACAGGGCCATCAATGAGCAGTTCTTC; CDR3: CASSFLDRAINEQFF
D: TRBD2; J: TRBJ2-5; V: TRBV12-3/TRBV12-4; size: many; DNA: TGTGCCAGCAGCAGAAGACCGGGGACTAGCGTGGAGACCCAGTACTTC; CDR3: CASSRRPGTSVETQYF
D: TRBD1; J: TRBJ2-2; V: TRBV20-1; size: NA; DNA: TGCAGTGCTAGAGGGACAGGGGGGAACACCGGGGAGCTGTTTTTT; CDR3: CSARGTGGNTGELFF
D: NA; J: TRBJ2-1; V: TRBV11-3; size: few; DNA: TGTGCCAGCAGCTTAGCCCCCAGCGCTAGCGCCCCCTACAATGAGCAGTTCTTC; CDR3: CASSLAPSASAPYNEQFF
D: NA; J: TRBJ2-1; V: TRBV20-1; size: few; DNA: TGCAGTGCGCTCCGCGGGGGCTCCACTAATGAGCAGTTCTTC; CDR3: CSALRGGSTNEQFF
D: NA; J: TRBJ2-3; V: TRBV6-5; size: few; DNA: TGTGCCAGCAGTTCGGGACCTGCGCAGTATTTT; CDR3: CASSSGPAQYF
D: NA; J: TRBJ2-5; V: TRBV7-2; size: many; DNA: TGTGCCAGCAGCTTATCGAGGCTAGAGACCCAGTACTTC; CDR3: CASSLSRLETQYF
D: NA; J: TRBJ2-6; V: TRBV7-9; size: many; DNA: TGTGCCAGCAGCAAGAGAAGTGGGCCTCCAGGGTCTGGGGCCAACGTCCTGACTTTC; CDR3: CASSKRSGPPGSGANVLTF
D: NA; J: TRBJ1-6; V: TRBV7-9; size: NA; DNA: TGTGCCAGCAGCTTGTCACGGGGCGAGAATTCACCCCTCCACTTT; CDR3: CASSLSRGENSPLHF
D: NA; J: TRBJ1-2; V: TRBV7-2; size: NA; DNA: TGTGCCAGCAGCACACAACAGTTACCCGGGGGATATGGCTACACCTTC; CDR3: CASSTQQLPGGYGYTF
D: TRBD1; J: TRBJ1-5; V: TRBV27; size: NA; DNA: TGTGCCAGCGGACGGACAGGAGCAAATCAGCCCCAGCATTTT; CDR3: CASGRTGANQPQHF
D: TRBD2; J: TRBJ2-3; V: TRBV3-1; size: many; DNA: TGTGCCAGCAGCCAAGTTACAGTCCTAGCGGGGACAGATACGCAGTATTTT; CDR3: CASSQVTVLAGTDTQYF
D: TRBD1; J: TRBJ2-4; V: TRBV6-1; size: few; DNA: TGTGCCAGCAGTAACGCCCGGACAGGGGTAGCCAAAAACATTCAGTACTTC; CDR3: CASSNARTGVAKNIQYF
D: NA; J: TRBJ2-3; V: TRBV3-1; size: NA; DNA: TGTGCCAGCAGCCTACGATCCGGCGGGGGCACAGATACGCAGTATTTT; CDR3: CASSLRSGGGTDTQYF
D: NA; J: TRBJ2-5; V: TRBV6-6; size: NA; DNA: TGTGCCAGCAGTTACTCGCGGGGGAGACAGGGCAAAGAGACCCAGTACTTC; CDR3: CASSYSRGRQGKETQYF
D: NA; J: TRBJ2-4; V: TRBV7-2; size: many; DNA: TGTGCCAGCAGCTCCTCAGGGACGGCGGACATTCAGTACTTC; CDR3: CASSSSGTADIQYF
D: TRBD1; J: TRBJ2-7; V: TRBV5-5; size: many; DNA: TGTGCCAGCAGTTCCGGGACAGGTTCCTCCTACGAGCAGTACTTC; CDR3: CASSSGTGSSYEQYF
D: NA; J: TRBJ2-5; V: TRBV6-2/TRBV6-3; size: once; DNA: TGTGCCAGCAGTGAACATAGCGGCGGCGCGGCCCAGTACTTC; CDR3: CASSEHSGGAAQYF
D: NA; J: TRBJ1-4; V: TRBV12-3/TRBV12-4; size: NA; DNA: TGTGCCACCCAGGAAGGGGTAACAACTAATGAAAAACTGTTTTTT; CDR3: CATQEGVTTNEKLFF
D: TRBD2; J: TRBJ2-3; V: TRBV2; size: few; DNA: TGTGCCAGCAGGGCCCTAGCGGGGGGCGGCACAGATACGCAGTATTTT; CDR3: CASRALAGGGTDTQYF
D: NA; J: TRBJ2-3; V: TRBV6-1; size: many; DNA: TGTGCCAGCAGTGAAAGAGAGGGAGATACGCAGTATTTT; CDR3: CASSEREGDTQYF
D: NA; J: TRBJ1-2; V: TRBV7-8; size: NA; DNA: TGTGACAGCAGTTCAAACAACTATGGCTACACCTTC; CDR3: CDSSSNNYGYTF
D: TRBD2; J: TRBJ2-1; V: TRBV20-1; size: NA; DNA: TGCAGTGCTCGAGGACTAGAAAAATACAATGAGCAGTTCTTC; CDR3: CSARGLEKYNEQFF
D: TRBD1; J: TRBJ2-1; V: TRBV7-8; size: NA; DNA: TGTGCCAGCAGCTCGACGGCGGGACAGGGGAGCAATGAGCAGTTCTTC; CDR3: CASSSTAGQGSNEQFF
D: TRBD2; J: TRBJ2-3; V: TRBV6-2/TRBV6-3; size: NA; DNA: TGTGCCAGCTTTGGGAGGGACTGGGGCACAGATACGCAGTATTTT; CDR3: CASFGRDWGTDTQYF
D: NA; J: TRBJ2-7; V: TRBV29-1; size: NA; DNA: TGCAGCGCTTTGGAGGGGGTAAGCTACGAGCAGTACTTC; CDR3: CSALEGVSYEQYF
D: NA; J: TRBJ1-1; V: TRBV5-1; size: NA; DNA: TGCGCCAGCAGCTTAGGGGGAGCGGCTTTCTTT; CDR3: CASSLGGAAFF
D: TRBD2; J: TRBJ2-5; V: TRBV10-3; size: many; DNA: TGTGCCATCAGCTCCGGGACTAGCGGGGGGGCGGAGACCCAGTACTTC; CDR3: CAISSGTSGGAETQYF
D: NA; J: TRBJ2-6; V: TRBV6-1; size: NA; DNA: TGTGCCAGCAGCCTATTCCGACAGGCCTCTGGGGCCAACGTCCTGACTTTC; CDR3: CASSLFRQASGANVLTF
D: NA; J: TRBJ2-1; V: TRBV25-1; size: NA; DNA: TGTGCCAGCAGTGATTTGGGGCGGGCCGACAATGAGCAGTTCTTC; CDR3: CASSDLGRADNEQFF
D: NA; J: TRBJ2-3; V: TRBV5-1; size: many; DNA: TGCGCCAGCAGCTTGAGCGGGTCAGATACGCAGTATTTT; CDR3: CASSLSGSDTQYF
D: NA; J: TRBJ2-2; V: TRBV7-6; size: NA; DNA: TGTGCCAGCAGCTTGGCGCCCGAGGGCACCGGGGAGCTGTTTTTT; CDR3: CASSLAPEGTGELFF
D: NA; J: TRBJ2-7; V: TRBV12-3/TRBV12-4; size: many; DNA: TGTGCCAGCAGTCCCTACGGCCGCGAGCAGTACTTC; CDR3: CASSPYGREQYF
D: TRBD1; J: TRBJ1-5; V: TRBV15; size: NA; DNA: TGTGCCACCACGGACAGGGGTTCTCAGCCCCAGCATTTT; CDR3: CATTDRGSQPQHF
D: NA; J: TRBJ1-2; V: TRBV4-3; size: few; DNA: TGCGCCAGCAGCCAAGCAGGGACCTCTAACTATGGCTACACCTTC; CDR3: CASSQAGTSNYGYTF
D: NA; J: TRBJ2-7; V: TRBV25-1; size: many; DNA: TGTGCCAGCAGTGAAGCCGAAGTCTACGAGCAGTACTTC; CDR3: CASSEAEVYEQYF
D: TRBD1; J: TRBJ2-1; V: TRBV19; size: NA; DNA: TGTGCCACCAGGGACAGGGCTCGTAACAATGAGCAGTTCTTC; CDR3: CATRDRARNNEQFF
D: TRBD1; J: TRBJ2-3; V: TRBV20-1; size: many; DNA: TGCAGTGCCACTTCCGGGACAGGGCCCACAGATACGCAGTATTTT; CDR3: CSATSGTGPTDTQYF